Listed below are T cell receptor beta chains from one sample, sequenced in a study of cytomegalovirus exposure and HLA in healthy donors. Assay: immunoSEQ multiplex PCR; the TCRdb copy retains only in-frame clones and omits some. Here the sample spans about 180,000 clones, around nine tenths being singletons. Input material: PBMCs. Receptors were obtained from a man between 18 and 35 years old in good health and CMV-seropositive. CDR3s include the opening cysteine and the closing phenylalanine or tryptophan. The order of the fields is D gene, clone size, V gene, J gene, CDR3 protein, CDR3 DNA. The D gene is left open where the match is weak. Size is stated for part of the rows, as once, few or many counts, or as a class when the clone is expanded.

TRBD2,NA,TRBV27,TRBJ2-1,CASRMGLAGVAQFF,TGTGCCAGCAGAATGGGACTAGCGGGAGTGGCGCAGTTCTTC
TRBD2,few,TRBV6-4,TRBJ2-3,CASSEERGGTDTQYF,TGTGCCAGCAGTGAGGAGCGGGGGGGCACAGATACGCAGTATTTT
NA,NA,TRBV11-2,TRBJ1-2,CASSPDWLNYGYTF,TGTGCCAGCAGCCCCGACTGGCTTAACTATGGCTACACCTTC
NA,few,TRBV5-1,TRBJ1-1,CASSSSEENTEAFF,TGCGCCAGCAGCTCGTCCGAGGAGAACACTGAAGCTTTCTTT
TRBD2,NA,TRBV6-6,TRBJ2-3,CASSYVAGVTDTQYF,TGTGCCAGCAGTTACGTCGCGGGGGTTACAGATACGCAGTATTTT
NA,NA,TRBV6-4,TRBJ1-2,CASSKDRQASGYTF,TGTGCCAGCAGTAAAGACAGGCAGGCTTCGGGCTACACCTTC
TRBD2,once,TRBV19,TRBJ2-5,CASVLAGALETQYF,TGTGCCAGTGTACTAGCGGGAGCTTTAGAGACCCAGTACTTC
TRBD1,NA,TRBV6-5,TRBJ2-5,CASSYAGQGQETQYF,TGTGCCAGCAGTTACGCGGGACAGGGCCAAGAGACCCAGTACTTC
NA,NA,TRBV30,TRBJ2-7,CAWGVNVGEQYF,TGTGCCTGGGGAGTAAATGTCGGCGAGCAGTACTTC
NA,NA,TRBV11-2,TRBJ2-3,CASSLAGTDTQYF,TGTGCCAGCAGCTTAGCGGGGACAGATACGCAGTATTTT
TRBD1,NA,TRBV7-3,TRBJ1-2,CASSLRTGEYGYTF,TGTGCCAGCAGCTTAAGGACAGGAGAATATGGCTACACCTTC
TRBD1,NA,TRBV7-6,TRBJ1-3,CASSDRAGNTIYF,TGTGCCAGCAGCGACAGGGCTGGAAACACCATATATTTT
TRBD1,NA,TRBV14,TRBJ1-1,CASSQDQGQLNTEAFF,TGTGCCAGCAGCCAAGATCAGGGACAGCTGAACACTGAAGCTTTCTTT
NA,NA,TRBV4-2,TRBJ1-4,CASSQGGGSTTNEKLFF,TGTGCCAGCAGCCAAGGGGGGGGGTCTACAACTAATGAAAAACTGTTTTTT
TRBD2,NA,TRBV4-1,TRBJ2-3,CASSLTWTSGTSTDTQYF,TGCGCCAGCAGCCTTACGTGGACTAGCGGGACTAGCACAGATACGCAGTATTTT
NA,once,TRBV6-5,TRBJ1-3,CASSNSQAGNTIYF,TGTGCCAGCAGTAACTCCCAGGCTGGGAACACCATATATTTT
TRBD2,NA,TRBV4-3,TRBJ2-1,CASSQGLANVVLGAEQFF,TGCGCCAGCAGCCAAGGACTAGCGAATGTGGTTCTTGGGGCTGAGCAGTTCTTC
TRBD2,NA,TRBV5-1,TRBJ2-7,CASSSGGTSATLSYEQYF,TGCGCCAGCAGCTCCGGTGGTACTAGCGCTACGCTCTCCTACGAGCAGTACTTC
NA,NA,TRBV7-8,TRBJ2-5,CASRRTLETQYF,TGTGCCAGCAGACGGACTCTAGAGACCCAGTACTTC
NA,NA,TRBV10-3,TRBJ2-7,CAISESSGHRPYEQYF,TGTGCCATCAGTGAGTCCTCCGGGCACAGGCCTTACGAGCAGTACTTC
NA,NA,TRBV2,TRBJ2-1,CASSDEPDNEQFF,TGTGCCAGCAGTGATGAGCCGGACAATGAGCAGTTCTTC
TRBD2,NA,TRBV9,TRBJ2-1,CASSVGAGRIDEQFF,TGTGCCAGCAGCGTAGGGGCCGGGAGGATCGATGAGCAGTTCTTC
NA,NA,TRBV4-1,TRBJ1-2,CASSQTQRGYRQKDTDFYGYTF,TGCGCCAGCAGCCAAACTCAAAGGGGCTATAGGCAGAAGGATACCGACTTCTATGGCTACACCTTC
TRBD1,NA,TRBV27,TRBJ1-2,CASSLGTDNYGYTF,TGTGCCAGCAGTCTCGGGACAGACAACTATGGCTACACCTTC
TRBD1,NA,TRBV2,TRBJ2-3,CASATGPPDTQYF,TGTGCCAGCGCGACAGGGCCCCCAGATACGCAGTATTTT
NA,NA,TRBV2,TRBJ1-1,CASTLIGAEAFF,TGTGCCAGCACTCTTATCGGGGCTGAAGCTTTCTTT
TRBD1,NA,TRBV5-5,TRBJ2-7,CASSFGTGISYEQYF,TGTGCCAGCAGCTTCGGGACAGGAATCTCCTACGAGCAGTACTTC
NA,NA,TRBV7-2,TRBJ2-7,CASSLEGGGDQRQYF,TGTGCCAGCAGCCTAGAGGGCGGGGGCGACCAAAGGCAGTACTTC
NA,few,TRBV7-6,TRBJ1-2,CASSPHPTGNYGYTF,TGTGCCAGCAGCCCTCACCCGACAGGAAACTATGGCTACACCTTC
NA,NA,TRBV7-2,TRBJ1-2,CASSLMGQIPKGYTF,TGTGCCAGCAGCTTGATGGGGCAGATCCCTAAGGGCTACACCTTC
TRBD1,NA,TRBV7-3,TRBJ1-2,CASSPQGGLYGYTF,TGTGCCAGCAGCCCCCAGGGGGGCCTATATGGCTACACCTTC
NA,NA,TRBV5-1,TRBJ2-5,CASSYTKETQYF,TGCGCCAGCAGCTATACAAAAGAGACCCAGTACTTC
NA,once,TRBV15,TRBJ2-2,CATSRDRGTGELFF,TGTGCCACCAGCAGAGACAGGGGAACCGGGGAGCTGTTTTTT
NA,NA,TRBV20-1,TRBJ2-7,CSARGPSGQYF,TGCAGTGCTAGAGGTCCGAGCGGGCAGTACTTC
NA,NA,TRBV28,TRBJ2-3,CASSLSGPSTDTQYF,TGTGCCAGCAGTTTAAGCGGGCCTAGCACAGATACGCAGTATTTT
NA,NA,TRBV28,TRBJ1-1,CASSRRAGRTEAFF,TGTGCCAGCAGCCGTAGAGCGGGGAGGACTGAAGCTTTCTTT
TRBD1,NA,TRBV6-6,TRBJ1-2,CASRLDRAVYGYTF,TGTGCCAGCAGGTTGGACAGGGCCGTCTATGGCTACACCTTC
NA,NA,TRBV18,TRBJ1-2,CASSPPASSRKLYGYTF,TGTGCCAGCTCACCACCAGCGTCATCCCGAAAGCTCTATGGCTACACCTTC
NA,NA,TRBV4-2,TRBJ2-5,CASSQGGMGGGLPKETQYF,TGTGCCAGCAGCCAAGGGGGCATGGGCGGGGGCCTCCCCAAAGAGACCCAGTACTTC
NA,NA,TRBV15,TRBJ2-2,CATSRDLSVLGTGELFF,TGTGCCACCAGCAGAGATCTATCGGTTCTCGGCACCGGGGAGCTGTTTTTT
NA,few,TRBV2,TRBJ2-7,CASGGNEQYF,TGTGCCAGCGGAGGGAACGAGCAGTACTTC
NA,NA,TRBV5-1,TRBJ2-7,CASSPPLLADSYEQYF,TGCGCCAGCAGCCCACCTCTACTAGCCGACTCCTACGAGCAGTACTTC
NA,NA,TRBV7-9,TRBJ2-2,CASSRTQTNTGELFF,TGTGCCAGCAGCCGCACACAGACGAACACCGGGGAGCTGTTTTTT
TRBD1,NA,TRBV5-1,TRBJ2-7,CASSLLGTGASYEQYF,TGCGCCAGCAGCTTGTTAGGGACAGGGGCCTCCTACGAGCAGTACTTC
TRBD2,NA,TRBV7-3,TRBJ2-1,CASSSLIAGGGEQFF,TGTGCCAGCAGCTCGTTGATAGCGGGAGGCGGTGAGCAGTTCTTC
NA,NA,TRBV9,TRBJ1-4,CASSRAGTTNEKLFF,TGTGCCAGCAGCAGGGCAGGGACAACTAATGAAAAACTGTTTTTT
NA,NA,TRBV21-1,TRBJ2-7,CASRTGTYEQYF,TGTGCCAGCCGAACAGGGACCTACGAGCAGTACTTC
NA,NA,TRBV27,TRBJ1-2,CASRGDSRGYTF,TGTGCCAGCAGAGGGGACTCCCGGGGCTACACCTTC
TRBD1,NA,TRBV28,TRBJ2-3,CASSPRTGEETDTQYF,TGTGCCAGCAGTCCGCGGACAGGGGAGGAGACAGATACGCAGTATTTT
NA,NA,TRBV5-1,TRBJ1-4,CASSLEGVNEKLFF,TGCGCCAGCAGCTTGGAAGGAGTTAATGAAAAACTGTTTTTT
TRBD1,NA,TRBV5-1,TRBJ1-1,CASSSTFGQGGTEAFF,TGCGCCAGCAGCTCGACCTTCGGGCAGGGGGGCACTGAAGCTTTCTTT
NA,NA,TRBV27,TRBJ2-3,CASKTSPSTDTQYF,TGTGCCAGCAAGACATCTCCTAGCACAGATACGCAGTATTTT
TRBD1,NA,TRBV27,TRBJ2-7,CASSAGTDEQYF,TGTGCCAGCAGCGCCGGGACAGACGAGCAGTACTTC